This TCR beta chain comes out of a study of vaccination and CD4 T cells after COVID-19. The treatment is: approximately 11-day PBMC culture with coronavirus spike peptide pools or control peptides (ViraFEST assay). CDR1 is DFQATT, CDR2 SNEGSKA, per germline (reference sequence). Trimming pared 1 base from V and 0 bases from J, leaving 12 bases between. The CDR3 consists of 15 residues. Concerning this clonotype itself: The antigen remains unidentified.

Sequenced with the Oncomine TCR Beta short-read assay was DNA taken from cultured CD4+ T cells. TCRdb redid the calling of the PCR reads with MiXCR, one entry per CDR3 protein. Here the sample spans approximately 21,000 distinct CDR3 sequences, less than 55% being singletons. The clonotype was recovered from a human donor who had recovered from COVID-19. The chain carries TRBV20-1 and TRBJ1-2; D gene uncertain. The source material was CD4+ T cells from blood, cultured in vitro. CDR3 loop: CSARVKSTPNYGYTF. The CDR3 DNA reads as TGCAGTGCTAGAGTAAAATCAACTCCTAACTATGGCTACACCTTC.